Shown below are 21 T cell receptor beta chains from a single sample sequenced in a study of blood T cell repertoires in COVID-19. Repertoires were generated with immunoSEQ multiplex PCR, while TCRdb's copy carries only in-frame clones and drops some. The top ten clones hold approximately 7% of a sample with roughly 120,000 clones, about 80% of them seen once. Sample: peripheral blood. The receptors originated from a man between 65 and 85 years old with active or convalescent COVID-19.

This chain uses TRBV19 with TRBJ1-5; the D is unclear. The CDR3 covers 16 residues. CDR1 and CDR2 from the germline V gene are LNHDA and SQIVND (reference sequence). The ends were cut back, 7 bases at V and 1 base at J, with 17 bases in the middle. This CDR3 reads CASTPYGGYSNQPQHF. The CDR3 region has the DNA TGTGCCAGTACCCCTTACGGAGGGTACAGCAATCAGCCCCAGCATTTT.

The chain links TRBV19 to TRBJ1-2; 12 nucleotides match TRBD1. The CDR3 contains 16 residues. The germline gives CDR1 LNHDA, CDR2 SQIVND (reference sequence). V gave up 6 bases and J gave up 3 bases; unmatched junction bases: 8. CDR3 nucleotide sequence: TGTGCCAGTAGAGGCCCGGGACAGGGGGCTGACTATGGCTACACCTTC. Translating gives CASRGPGQGADYGYTF.

The genes are TRBV19 and TRBJ1-5; TRBD1 aligns across 7 bases. V dropped 4 bases and J dropped 6; count of bases not matched to a gene: 6. This CDR3 has 14 amino acids. The V gene's germline CDR1 is LNHDA and CDR2 SQIVND (reference sequence). Here the CDR3 reads CASSTGAGGQPQHF. For the CDR3, the DNA is TGTGCCAGTAGTACAGGGGCAGGGGGTCAGCCCCAGCATTTT.

The chain couples TRBV2 to TRBJ2-1, with TRBD2 matching 13 bases. The V gene end was trimmed by 5 bases and the J gene end by 9 bases; junction bases not matched to a gene: 7. This CDR3 has 15 residues. The germline CDR1 and CDR2 sequences are SNHLY and FYNNEI. CDR3 nucleotide sequence: TGTGCCAGCAGTTCGACTAGCGGGAGGTATGGTGAGCAGTTCTTC. Translated, it gives CASSSTSGRYGEQFF.

The chain is built from TRBV6-5 and TRBJ1-4; maybe TRBD1 (6 bases). V lost 6 bases to trimming and J lost 7 bases, with 15 bases between them. This CDR3 contains 14 residues. Germline V lookup: CDR1 MNHEY, CDR2 SVGAGI. CDR3 amino acids: CASRGPTGVEKLFF. The DNA for the CDR3 is TGTGCCAGCAGGGGCCCGACAGGCGTTGAAAAACTGTTTTTT.

The gene calls are TRBV27 and TRBJ2-1, with TRBD1 matching 8 bases. This CDR3 region has 13 residues. The junction had 5 bases not matched to a gene; V was cut back by 5 bases and J by 8 bases. CDR1 is MNHEY and CDR2 is SMNVEV in the germline V gene (reference sequence). CDR3 DNA: TGTGCCAGCAGTCTCCAGGGGGCCGATGAGCAGTTCTTC. Its protein is CASSLQGADEQFF.

The chain carries TRBV6-5 and TRBJ1-3; the match to TRBD1 covers 9 bases. Germline V CDR1 and CDR2: MNHEY, SVGAGI. CDR3 length: 15 amino acids. J lost 2 bases, V lost 5 bases, and 4 bases had no gene match. The CDR3 loop reads CASSQTGGTGNTIYF. CDR3 nucleotide sequence: TGTGCCAGCAGTCAGACAGGGGGGACTGGAAACACCATATATTTT.

Only a few counts were recorded for this clone. This sequence joins TRBV18 and TRBJ2-1; 10 bases match TRBD1. CDR3 length: 17 amino acids. V shed 1 base, J shed 4 bases, and the junction held 7 bases outside the gene matches. Germline loops: CDR1 KGHSH, CDR2 LQKENI. The chain's CDR3 is CASSPRSGQGSYNEQFF. For the CDR3, the DNA is TGTGCCAGCTCACCACGTTCGGGACAGGGGTCTTACAATGAGCAGTTCTTC.

The rearrangement links TRBV14 to TRBJ2-3, with TRBD2 identical over 12 bases. CDR1 is SGHDN, CDR2 FVKESK, per germline. CDR3 length equals 17 residues. Trimming at V came to 2 bases and at J to 2 bases, leaving 5 bases not matched to a gene. The CDR3 sequence is CASSQPGLAGNTDTQYF. Written as DNA, the CDR3 is TGTGCCAGCAGCCAACCGGGACTAGCGGGCAACACAGATACGCAGTATTTT.

This clone was seen only once. The chain recombines TRBV5-1 with TRBJ1-6; unclear D gene. V was clipped by 0 bases and J by 13 bases, with 17 bases between them. Germline V gene sequence: CDR1 SGHRS, CDR2 YFSETQ. The CDR3 spans 15 residues. DNA for the CDR3: TGCGCCAGCAGCTTGGGATCCCGGGGTAGTCGCCCCCTCCACTTT. It yields the protein CASSLGSRGSRPLHF.

The chain joins TRBV5-1 to TRBJ2-1; TRBD2 matches at 8 bases. Per germline, CDR1 SGHRS and CDR2 YFSETQ. The J segment lost 3 bases and the V segment lost 7 bases, leaving 9 bases of the junction unmatched. The CDR3 covers 15 residues. CDR3 protein: CASGISGDLYNEQFF. Here the CDR3 DNA reads TGCGCCAGCGGAATTAGCGGGGACCTCTACAATGAGCAGTTCTTC.

This clone was observed once. J is TRBJ1-5 and V is TRBV28; tentative D call: TRBD1 (6 bases). The CDR3 consists of 15 residues. V dropped 5 bases and J dropped 2 bases, with 13 bases sitting between them. Germline CDR1 reads MDHEN; CDR2 reads SYDVKM. CDR3 residues: CASSHRQAGNQPQHF. The CDR3 DNA sequence: TGTGCCAGCAGTCATAGACAGGCTGGCAATCAGCCCCAGCATTTT.

This clone was found once. This chain connects TRBV4-1 to TRBJ2-3, with 11 nucleotides matching TRBD2. The CDR3 covers 19 residues. Germline lookup yields CDR1 MGHRA and CDR2 YSYEKL. V dropped 3 bases and J dropped 0; count of bases not matched to a gene: 11. CDR3 sequence: CASSQAVFSGGVSTDTQYF. The CDR3 region has the DNA TGCGCCAGCAGCCAGGCGGTGTTTAGCGGGGGGGTTAGCACAGATACGCAGTATTTT.

The chain is built from TRBV28 and TRBJ2-1; TRBD1 agrees at 9 bases. The germline V gene has CDR1 MDHEN and CDR2 SYDVKM. Trimming took 6 bases from V and 16 from J; bases not matched to a gene: 19. The CDR3 totals 15 residues. The CDR3 DNA follows: TGTGCCAGCAGCCAAACCCGGACAGGGGCCTTCCTAGCTTTCTTC. Amino acid sequence: CASSQTRTGAFLAFF.

CDR3 residues: CASSSGDHLTGELFF. CDR3 bases: TGTGCCAGTAGTTCGGGGGACCACCTCACCGGGGAGCTGTTTTTT. The chain recombines TRBV19 with TRBJ2-2; possibly TRBD2 for D (6 bases). Germline V CDR1 and CDR2: LNHDA, SQIVND (reference sequence). The CDR3 totals 15 residues. V lost 5 bases and J 4 bases, leaving 14 bases between the germline ends.

This chain joins TRBV30 and TRBJ2-1; D gene uncertain. Germline-derived CDR1 and CDR2 are GTSNPN and SVGIG (reference sequence). The V end lost 2 bases, the J end lost 7 bases, and 3 bases lay between the germline ends. This CDR3 is 10 amino acids long. DNA for the CDR3: TGTGCCTGGAGTCGTAATGAGCAGTTCTTC. Encoded protein: CAWSRNEQFF.

This sequence joins TRBV2 and TRBJ1-4, with D perhaps TRBD1 (6 bases). This CDR3 has 14 residues. The V gene's germline CDR1 is SNHLY and CDR2 FYNNEI. The V end lost 0 bases, the J end lost 8 bases, and 10 bases lay between the germline ends. The CDR3 reads CASSEAQGGEKLFF. For the CDR3, the DNA is TGTGCCAGCAGTGAAGCACAGGGAGGGGAAAAACTGTTTTTT.

The chain joins TRBV30 to TRBJ1-2; 10 bases are a match to TRBD1. J was trimmed by 1 base and V by 2 bases; bases with no gene match: 1. Germline V gene data show CDR1 as GTSNPN and CDR2 as SVGIG (reference sequence). CDR3 length: 14 residues. The CDR3 bases are TGTGCCTGGAGTAGGACAGGGGGTAACTATGGCTACACCTTC. This codes for CAWSRTGGNYGYTF.

The rearrangement uses TRBV5-1 and TRBJ2-2; 9 bases are a match to TRBD1. This CDR3 region has 13 residues. Germline V gene lookup returns CDR1 SGHRS and CDR2 YFSETQ. V shed 4 bases, J shed 5 bases, and the junction held 0 bases outside the gene matches. The CDR3 here is CASSGQGTGELFF. The CDR3 DNA follows: TGCGCCAGCAGCGGACAGGGGACCGGGGAGCTGTTTTTT.

This clone has a handful of counts. The chain combines TRBV30 with TRBJ1-5, with TRBD1 matching 8 bases. The CDR3 is made up of 12 amino acids. V shed 6 bases and J 7 bases; nucleotides not matched to a gene: 5. Germline values: CDR1 GTSNPN, CDR2 SVGIG (reference sequence). CDR3 residues: CACQGAGQPQHF. The CDR3 DNA reads TGTGCCTGCCAGGGGGCCGGGCAGCCCCAGCATTTT.

This clone has more than one count but fewer than ten. This chain uses TRBV18 with TRBJ1-1; D possibly corresponds to TRBD1 (5 bases). V lost 3 bases, J lost 7 bases, and 12 bases lay in between. Germline V gene data show CDR1 as KGHSH and CDR2 as LQKENI. The CDR3 is 13 amino acids. CDR3 nucleotide sequence: TGTGCCAGCTCACCCAAACAGGAAATTGAAGCTTTCTTT. Protein: CASSPKQEIEAFF.